Listed below are T cell receptor beta chains from one sample, sequenced in a study of blood T cell repertoires in COVID-19. The method was immunoSEQ multiplex PCR; TCRdb's version includes in-frame clones alone and lacks a portion of them. Seen here are 60,000 to 70,000 clones, about 91% observed once, and the top ten hold under 15%. The material sequenced was peripheral blood. Receptors were obtained from a human donor with active COVID-19. The donor label of this sample is uncertain. Both conserved end residues are part of each CDR3. The order of the fields is J gene, V gene, D gene, CDR3 DNA, CDR3 protein. The D gene is left open where the match is weak.

j_call: TRBJ2-3; v_call: TRBV7-8; d_call: -; cdr3_nt: TGTGCCAGCAGCAGACAGGCGAGCACAGATACGCAGTATTTT; cdr3_aa: CASSRQASTDTQYF
j_call: TRBJ2-7; v_call: TRBV4-2; d_call: -; cdr3_nt: TGTGCCAGCAGCCAAGATCTGGGAGGCCAAGAGCAGTACTTC; cdr3_aa: CASSQDLGGQEQYF
j_call: TRBJ2-5; v_call: TRBV9; d_call: -; cdr3_nt: TGTGCCAGCAGCCCCCGGGGGAGGGGGGAGACCCAGTACTTC; cdr3_aa: CASSPRGRGETQYF
j_call: TRBJ2-1; v_call: TRBV28; d_call: -; cdr3_nt: TGTGCCAGCAGTTTCCTCTCCTACAATGAGCAGTTCTTC; cdr3_aa: CASSFLSYNEQFF
j_call: TRBJ2-1; v_call: TRBV6-2/TRBV6-3; d_call: TRBD2; cdr3_nt: TGTGCCAGCAGTTATTCGCTAGCGGGGCAGGGCGAGCAGTTCTTC; cdr3_aa: CASSYSLAGQGEQFF
j_call: TRBJ2-2; v_call: TRBV7-2; d_call: TRBD1; cdr3_nt: TGTGCCAGCAGCTTAGGTGGGACAGGAAACACCGGGGAGCTGTTTTTT; cdr3_aa: CASSLGGTGNTGELFF
j_call: TRBJ2-4; v_call: TRBV3-1/TRBV3-2; d_call: TRBD1; cdr3_nt: TGTGCCAGCAGTCCCAGGGGGCTCCTAGCCAAAAACATTCAGTACTTC; cdr3_aa: CASSPRGLLAKNIQYF
j_call: TRBJ2-7; v_call: TRBV18; d_call: -; cdr3_nt: TGTGCCAGCTCACCACCTACGGGTGACAGCCACTACGAGCAGTACTTC; cdr3_aa: CASSPPTGDSHYEQYF
j_call: TRBJ2-5; v_call: TRBV27; d_call: TRBD1; cdr3_nt: TGTGCCAGCAGTTCGACCGGACAGGGGGCCGGGACCCAGTACTTC; cdr3_aa: CASSSTGQGAGTQYF
j_call: TRBJ2-7; v_call: TRBV12-3/TRBV12-4; d_call: -; cdr3_nt: TGTGCCAGCAGTTTGGGCAGGGGTGAGCAGTACTTC; cdr3_aa: CASSLGRGEQYF
j_call: TRBJ2-7; v_call: TRBV6-2/TRBV6-3; d_call: TRBD1; cdr3_nt: TGTGCCAGCAGTTATCGGCAAACCCGGGACAGGGGCTACGAGCAGTACTTC; cdr3_aa: CASSYRQTRDRGYEQYF
j_call: TRBJ2-7; v_call: TRBV27; d_call: -; cdr3_nt: TGTGCCAGCAGTTTTGGACACCTCTACGAGCAGTACTTC; cdr3_aa: CASSFGHLYEQYF
j_call: TRBJ2-5; v_call: TRBV18; d_call: TRBD1; cdr3_nt: TGTGCCAGCTCACAGGACAGGGCGGTGGAGACCCAGTACTTC; cdr3_aa: CASSQDRAVETQYF
j_call: TRBJ2-3; v_call: TRBV11-2; d_call: -; cdr3_nt: TGTGCCAGCAGCTTACTATCCCAGGGAGGAACCACAGATACGCAGTATTTT; cdr3_aa: CASSLLSQGGTTDTQYF